These 17 T cell receptor beta chains originate from one sample sequenced in a study of vaccination effects on CD4 cells after COVID-19. These TCRs' antigens remain unknown. Antigen-specific CD4+ T cell clonotypes were called by their expansion after viral peptide-pool culture in ViraFEST. Following 10 days of culture, CD4+ T cells were isolated. Having tested negative for nucleocapsid antibodies, the vaccine recipients showed no prior SARS-CoV-2 infection. Assay used: immunoSEQ multiplex PCR; TCRdb lists only in-frame clones, some missing. In the table there are around 36,000 clones, around 70% of which are singletons. Here the sequenced sample was CD4+ T cells from PBMCs cultured with SARS-CoV-2 spike peptides, taken before COVID-19 vaccination. These receptors were obtained from a human donor who received a COVID-19 vaccine.

The chain links TRBV6-5 to TRBJ2-2; D is undetermined. V was cut by 5 bases and J by 0 bases, with 10 bases left in between. Germline V gives CDR1 MNHEY, CDR2 SVGAGI. The CDR3 consists of 15 residues. The chain's CDR3 is CASSLGMANTGELFF. The DNA of the CDR3 is TGTGCCAGCAGTCTAGGGATGGCGAACACCGGGGAGCTGTTTTTT.

The chain employs TRBV30 and TRBJ2-2; D not certain. V shed 2 bases and J shed 9 bases, with 13 bases lying between them. CDR1 GTSNPN and CDR2 SVGIG come from the germline V gene (reference sequence). This CDR3 has 13 amino acids. CDR3 region: CAWSSTAARELFF. DNA of the CDR3: TGTGCCTGGAGTTCGACTGCCGCCCGGGAGCTGTTTTTT.

The V call is TRBV3-1 (or the pseudogene TRBV3-2), the J call TRBJ2-4; D gene unclear. V lost 4 bases to trimming and J lost 4 bases, with 11 bases between them. CDR1 is LGHDT, CDR2 YNNKEL, per germline (reference sequence). This CDR3 has 14 amino acids. CDR3 nucleotide sequence: TGTGCCAGCAGCCCAACACTCGGTAAAAACATTCAGTACTTC. This encodes CASSPTLGKNIQYF.

The V and J genes are TRBV29-1 and TRBJ2-1, with D unresolved. This CDR3 comprises 11 residues. Germline-derived CDR1 and CDR2 are SQVTM and ANQGSEA. Trimming cost V 4 bases and J 4 bases, with 5 bases left between them. The CDR3 protein is CSVGLYNEQFF. The CDR3 coding sequence is TGCAGCGTTGGGTTGTACAATGAGCAGTTCTTC.

The V gene is TRBV6-1, the J gene TRBJ2-3, with D unresolved. V was clipped by 3 bases and J by 5 bases, with 9 bases between them. Germline CDR1 is MNHNS and CDR2 is SASEGT. The CDR3 covers 13 residues. The CDR3 region is CASSDLWGDTQYF. CDR3 in DNA: TGTGCCAGCAGTGATCTTTGGGGAGATACGCAGTATTTT.

This CDR3 is CASSTDRGLSPLHF. The CDR3 DNA follows: TGTGCCAGCAGTACCGACAGGGGACTGAGCCCCCTCCACTTT. The rearrangement links TRBV6-6 to TRBJ1-6; 8 bases agree with TRBD1. CDR1 is MNHNY and CDR2 is SVGAGI in the germline V gene (reference sequence). The ends lost 5 bases at V and 13 bases at J; junction bases unmatched: 10. The CDR3 consists of 14 residues.

The chain links TRBV28 to TRBJ2-3, with 9 bases identical to TRBD2. The junction had 13 bases not matched to a gene; V was cut back by 5 bases and J by 1 base. Germline loops: CDR1 MDHEN, CDR2 SYDVKM. The CDR3 spans 18 residues. The CDR3 here is CASSPSSNIAGGTDTQYF. Written as DNA, the CDR3 is TGTGCCAGCAGTCCTAGCTCAAATATAGCGGGAGGCACAGATACGCAGTATTTT.

The sample holds a few counts of this clone. The genes are TRBV4-1 and TRBJ1-5; no reliable D call. The CDR3 has 18 residues. V was trimmed by 1 base and J by 1 base, leaving 17 bases between them. Germline-derived CDR1 and CDR2 are MGHRA and YSYEKL. The CDR3 coding sequence is TGCGCCAGCAGCCAAGGACCCCGGCCTTTTCGCAGCAATCAGCCCCAGCATTTT. Its protein product is CASSQGPRPFRSNQPQHF.

The gene calls are TRBV11-2 and TRBJ2-7; D gene unclear. The CDR3 runs 14 residues. V shed 7 bases and J shed 2 bases, with 15 bases lying between them. The germline V gene has CDR1 SGHAT and CDR2 FQNNGV. DNA for the CDR3: TGTGCCAGCAAATATCACGGAAGCACCTACGAGCAGTACTTC. Protein product: CASKYHGSTYEQYF.

V is TRBV7-3 and J is TRBJ2-5, with 10 bases identical to TRBD2. The CDR3 sequence is 15 residues long. V gave up 2 bases and J gave up 7 bases; unmatched junction bases: 7. The germline CDR1 and CDR2 sequences are SGHTA and FQGTGA. CDR3 sequence reads: CASSLESSGGGTQYF. The CDR3 bases are TGTGCCAGCAGCTTAGAGTCTAGCGGGGGAGGGACCCAGTACTTC.

The CDR3 DNA sequence: TGTGCCAGCAGCTGGGGCGGGACAAATCAAGAGACCCAGTACTTC. Translation gives CASSWGGTNQETQYF. The J gene is TRBJ2-5, the V gene TRBV5-8; D assignment may be TRBD1 or TRBD2 (6 bases each). Germline V gene data show CDR1 as SGHTS and CDR2 as YDEGEE. The CDR3 extends over 15 amino acids. The V and J ends lost 3 bases and 2 bases respectively, with 14 bases between them.

Only a few counts were recorded for this clone. The CDR3 region is CASSGASRNQPQHF. The CDR3 nucleotides are TGTGCCAGTAGCGGGGCCTCCCGCAATCAGCCCCAGCATTTT. The J gene is TRBJ1-5, the V gene TRBV19; D possibly corresponds to TRBD1 (5 bases). The germline V and J ends were trimmed by 6 bases and 2 bases, with 11 bases remaining between them. There are 14 residues in the CDR3. Germline CDR1 and CDR2: LNHDA and SQIVND (reference sequence).

The gene calls are TRBV10-3 and TRBJ1-2, with D possibly matching TRBD1 (5 bases). The CDR3 loop spans 13 amino acids. V lost 6 bases to trimming and J lost 8 bases, with 16 bases between them. Germline V gene lookup returns CDR1 ENHRY and CDR2 SYGVKD. CDR3 protein: CAISSPGTKGYTF. The DNA of the CDR3 is TGTGCCATCAGCTCCCCCGGGACTAAAGGCTACACCTTC.

This chain links TRBV7-3 with TRBJ2-3; the match to TRBD2 covers 9 bases. Germline V gene sequence: CDR1 SGHTA, CDR2 FQGTGA. Unmatched junction bases numbered 1, after V lost 1 base and J lost 8 bases. The CDR3 is 13 amino acids. CDR3 sequence: CASSLILAGTQYF. For the CDR3, the DNA is TGTGCCAGCAGCTTAATACTAGCGGGTACGCAGTATTTT.

In its sample, this clone was seen a few times. The chain uses TRBV14 and TRBJ1-2; 8 bases fit TRBD1. Germline values: CDR1 SGHDN, CDR2 FVKESK. Trimming removed 4 bases from V and 4 bases from J; junction bases left unmatched: 2. This CDR3 has 13 amino acids. In DNA, the CDR3 is TGTGCCAGCAGCCCGGACAGGGTCTATGGCTACACCTTC. Amino acids: CASSPDRVYGYTF.

A single count supports this clone. This chain uses TRBV7-2 with TRBJ2-3, with no clear D. Deletions cut 3 bases from V and 3 bases from J, with 7 bases between. Germline CDR1 SGHTA, CDR2 FQGNSA. The CDR3 spans 13 residues. The DNA for the CDR3 is TGTGCCAGCAGCTTGTACGGAACAGATACGCAGTATTTT. It encodes CASSLYGTDTQYF.

V gene TRBV2 combines with J gene TRBJ1-5; 7 positions match TRBD1. V lost 8 bases and J lost 5; bases outside the gene matches: 6. CDR1 and CDR2 from the germline V gene are SNHLY and FYNNEI. This CDR3 is 13 amino acids long. In DNA form, the CDR3 reads TGTGCCAGCGGATTAACAGGGGATCAGCCCCAGCATTTT. Encoded protein: CASGLTGDQPQHF.